This T cell receptor (beta chain) was found in a study of blood T cell repertoires in COVID-19. The wider study: Specimens from acute and convalescent COVID-19 originated in the United States, Italy and Spain. PBMCs, B-cell-depleted T cells, or T cells provided the cDNA or gDNA that made up the material.

It was during active infection that Seattle patients were enrolled and then longitudinally followed. In the source study's methods: Amplification with reference gene primers provided the estimates of nucleated cell counts. This table comes from immunoSEQ multiplex PCR, and its TCRdb copy is limited to in-frame clones, with some not included. The V and J calls and clone size are taken from that table; D and trimming were inferred from the DNA. The table includes around 140,000 clones, roughly nine tenths detected once. This CDR3 region has 13 residues. The V end lost 7 bases, the J end lost 2 bases, and 11 bases lay between the germline ends. Germline CDR1 LNHDA, CDR2 SQIVND (reference sequence).

The V call is TRBV19, the J call TRBJ2-5, with D possibly being TRBD2 (6 bases). The sequence was obtained from a man younger than 30 with COVID-19, enrolled during active disease. The specimen was peripheral blood. This CDR3 reads CASNQGRQETQYF. The CDR3 DNA is TGTGCCAGTAACCAAGGGAGGCAAGAGACCCAGTACTTC.